Listed here is a single TCR beta chain. Per the germline V gene, CDR1 is LNHDA and CDR2 is SQIVND (reference sequence). With V trimmed by 4 bases and J by 4 bases, 6 bases remained unmatched. The CDR3 sequence is 15 residues long. This specimen belongs to a study of blood T cell repertoires in COVID-19. Some clones are missing from TCRdb's copy, which holds only in-frame ones; the method was immunoSEQ multiplex PCR. The data show about 400,000 clones, more than 75% seen once. Sequenced sample: PBMCs or T cells enriched from blood (not recorded which). The TCR was taken from a woman in her 30s who had recovered from COVID-19. This sequence joins TRBV19 and TRBJ2-2; 7 positions match TRBD2. CDR3 nucleotides: TGTGCCAGTAGTAATCCGGGACTACTCACCGGGGAGCTGTTTTTT. This encodes CASSNPGLLTGELFF.